Listed here are 4 T cell receptor beta chains from one sample, sequenced in a study of CD8 T cells in ankylosing spondylitis. TCRdb fed the 5' RACE reads into MiXCR, producing one record per CDR3 protein. The sample shows some 39,000 distinct CDR3 sequences, 9.5% to 12% of them seen only once. Input material: synovial fluid, either unsorted or a sorted T cell fraction (not recorded which). These receptors originate from a male donor with ankylosing spondylitis.

This clonotype was picked up many times. This sequence joins TRBV7-2 and TRBJ2-1, with D possibly matching TRBD2 (5 bases). The CDR3 extends over 15 amino acids. Trimming left V 4 bases short and J 2 bases short, with 12 bases between. Germline V gives CDR1 SGHTA, CDR2 FQGNSA. The CDR3 bases are TGTGCCAGCAGCTCGGACTTGTCTACCTACAATGAGCAGTTCTTC. It yields the protein CASSSDLSTYNEQFF.

This clonotype showed up many times. The rearrangement links TRBV10-3 to TRBJ2-6, with D perhaps TRBD2 (6 bases). CDR1 and CDR2 from the germline V gene are ENHRY and SYGVKD. V gave up 2 bases and J gave up 2 bases, with 10 bases separating them. This CDR3 has 16 amino acids. CDR3 in amino acids: CAISEGWGAGANVLTF. As DNA, the CDR3 is TGTGCCATCAGTGAGGGTTGGGGGGCTGGGGCCAACGTCCTGACTTTC.

The chain couples TRBV5-1 to TRBJ2-2, with a weak D call TRBD2 (5 bases). The CDR3 contains 17 residues. Trimming left V 1 base short and J 0 bases short, with 13 bases between. Germline values: CDR1 SGHRS, CDR2 YFSETQ. CDR3 nucleotide sequence: TGCGCCAGCAGCTTGACCTTCGGGATCTCGAACACCGGGGAGCTGTTTTTT. This codes for CASSLTFGISNTGELFF. The full variable domain, rest sourced from reference TRBV5-1 and TRBJ2-2, is KAGVTQTPRYLIKTRGQQVTLSCSPISGHRSVSWYQQTPGQGLQFLFEYFSETQRNKGNFPGRFSGRQFSNSRSEMNVSTLELGDSALYLCASSLTFGISNTGELFFGEGSRLTVL.

This clonotype has just a few counts. V gene TRBV25-1 combines with J gene TRBJ2-1; 7 bases match TRBD1. J lost 8 bases, V lost 4 bases, and 5 bases had no gene match. The germline CDR1 and CDR2 sequences are MGHDK and SYGVNS. The CDR3 loop spans 13 amino acids. CDR3 in amino acids: CASSVQGIDEQFF. The CDR3 nucleotides read TGTGCCAGCAGTGTACAGGGGATAGATGAGCAGTTCTTC.